This T cell receptor beta chain was sequenced for a study of cytomegalovirus exposure and HLA in healthy donors. Study-wide context: Ancestry clustering placed around 81% of several hundred genotyped donors in the Caucasian-associated cluster. Study-level findings and limits: The authors later linked a missense DCLRE1C variant to TCR beta V- and J-gene trimming.

The CDR3 is made up of 13 amino acids. V was cut by 2 bases and J by 5 bases, with 11 bases left in between. The germline V gene encodes CDR1 SGHDT and CDR2 YYEEEE. As concerns this clone: Antigen specificity is unknown.

Use of 60 Vbeta and 13 Jbeta primers characterized the PCR. TCRdb keeps only in-frame clones here, not all; method: immunoSEQ multiplex PCR. In all, the sample yields some 39,000 clones. The rearrangement uses TRBV5-6 and TRBJ2-7, with unresolved D. Sequenced: PBMCs. This receptor was obtained from a male donor in good health and CMV-seronegative. The CDR3 DNA is TGTGCCAGCAGCTTTAGCAACTACGACGAGCAGTACTTC. Its protein is CASSFSNYDEQYF.